These 30 T cell receptor beta chains share one sample of origin, sequenced in a study of breast tumors, draining lymph nodes, adjacent tissues. TCRdb recomputed calls from the multiplex PCR reads with MiXCR, one row per CDR3 protein. In the table there are roughly 80,000 distinct CDR3 sequences, around 20% of which are singletons. Breast cancer patients provided tissue from their axillary draining lymph nodes. Sequencing input: axillary lymph node tissue. Receptors were obtained from a female donor with breast cancer. Some clones in this sample may be carry-over from other donors' samples.

This clonotype was counted at least ten times. The V call is TRBV7-8, the J call TRBJ2-5; TRBD1 matches at 11 bases. CDR3 length: 14 amino acids. Germline CDR1 reads SGHVS; CDR2 reads FQNEAQ. Trimming cost V 5 bases and J 4 bases; bases outside gene matches: 3. CDR3 sequence (DNA): TGTGCCAGCAGCGGACAGGGGGCGCGAGAGACCCAGTACTTC. Translating gives CASSGQGARETQYF.

This clonotype was counted many times. The chain has TRBV7-9 and TRBJ2-3; D is ambiguous. Per the germline V gene, CDR1 is SEHNR and CDR2 is FQNEAQ (reference sequence). Trimming took 1 base from V and 5 from J, leaving 1 base between them. This CDR3 is 11 amino acids long. CDR3 in DNA: TGTGCCAGCAGCTTAGTAGATACGCAGTATTTT. Translated, it gives CASSLVDTQYF. The whole variable domain, filled in from reference TRBV7-9 and TRBJ2-3, reads DTGVSQNPRHKITKRGQNVTFRCDPISEHNRLYWYRQTLGQGPEFLTYFQNEAQLEKSRLLSDRFSAERPKGSFSTLEIQRTEQGDSAMYLCASSLVDTQYFGPGTRLTVL.

This clonotype occurred many times. The chain links TRBV10-2 to TRBJ2-7, with 9 bases fitting TRBD2. Per germline, CDR1 WSHSY and CDR2 SAAADI. There are 16 residues in the CDR3. After removal of 6 bases from V and 4 bases from J, the junction contained 13 bases not matched to a gene. The CDR3 reads CASRPPGGSGRYEQYF. CDR3 sequence (DNA): TGCGCCAGCAGGCCCCCAGGCGGGAGCGGGAGGTACGAGCAGTACTTC.

Turning to this clonotype: One base away lies a much larger clone, so this may be a sequencing read error. The chain recombines TRBV5-1 with TRBJ1-3, with a tentative D call TRBD1 (5 bases). The CDR3 length is 17 residues. Per germline, CDR1 SGHRS and CDR2 YFSETQ. CDR3 bases: TGCGCCAGCAGCAGAGAAACCGGGGGTCTCTCTGGAGACACCATATATTTT. Translating it yields CASSRETGGLSGDTIYF.

This clonotype was recorded at least ten times. V and J are TRBV5-1 and TRBJ2-7; D is perhaps TRBD1 (6 bases). Looked up from germline, CDR1 is SGHRS and CDR2 is YFSETQ. V lost 3 bases and J 2 bases, leaving 9 bases between the germline ends. The length of the CDR3 is 13 residues. The CDR3 DNA reads as TGCGCCAGCAGCTCCACAGGGCCCTACGAGCAGTACTTC. It codes for CASSSTGPYEQYF.

Many counts were recorded for this clonotype. The chain joins TRBV12-3 or TRBV12-4 to TRBJ1-2; 10 bases map to TRBD1. V shed 2 bases and J 8 bases; nucleotides not matched to a gene: 8. The CDR3 extends over 15 amino acids. CDR3 sequence: CASSLSHGQGEGYTF. CDR3 in DNA: TGTGCCAGCAGTTTATCGCACGGACAGGGGGAGGGCTACACCTTC.

This clonotype was observed many times. The chain couples TRBV6-5 to TRBJ1-4; unclear D gene. The CDR3 has 15 amino acids. The V and J ends lost 6 bases and 3 bases respectively, with 14 bases between them. Germline-derived CDR1 and CDR2 are MNHEY and SVGAGI. In DNA, the CDR3 is TGTGCCAGCAGCGAAGACCTCCCTGCTAATGAAAAACTGTTTTTT. This gives the protein CASSEDLPANEKLFF.

This clonotype was observed a few times. This rearrangement joins TRBV18 to TRBJ1-2; 7 bases map to TRBD1. The CDR3 sequence is 12 residues long. The V and J ends lost 8 bases and 6 bases, in that order; junction bases with no gene match: 6. CDR1 and CDR2 (germline): KGHSH, LQKENI. CDR3 sequence: CASGGTVHGYTF. In DNA, the CDR3 is TGTGCCAGCGGAGGGACAGTCCATGGCTACACCTTC.

This clonotype appeared many times. V usage is TRBV19 and J usage is TRBJ1-3, with 7 nucleotides matching TRBD1. Per germline, CDR1 LNHDA and CDR2 SQIVND (reference sequence). The CDR3 is made up of 17 amino acids. Trimming cost V 5 bases and J 0 bases; bases outside gene matches: 10. The CDR3 DNA follows: TGTGCCAGTAGTCCTCGGACAGGAGATATCTCTGGAAACACCATATATTTT. It translates to CASSPRTGDISGNTIYF. The full variable domain, completed using reference TRBV19 and TRBJ1-3, is DGGITQSPKYLFRKEGQNVTLSCEQNLNHDAMYWYRQDPGQGLRLIYYSQIVNDFQKGDIAEGYSVSREKKESFPLTVTSAQKNPTAFYLCASSPRTGDISGNTIYFGEGSWLTVV.

This clonotype was seen at least ten times. This sequence joins TRBV20-1 and TRBJ2-1; tentatively, D is TRBD1 or TRBD2 (5 bases each). V was shortened by 0 bases and J by 7 bases, with 22 bases between the two germline ends. Looked up from germline, CDR1 is DFQATT and CDR2 is SNEGSKA (reference sequence). The CDR3 has 17 residues. The CDR3 loop is CSARDLGRLGRSNEQFF. The CDR3 nucleotides are TGCAGTGCTAGAGACTTGGGGCGCTTGGGACGAAGTAATGAGCAGTTCTTC.

This clonotype appeared many times. The chain combines TRBV2 with TRBJ1-5; D unclear. The CDR3 runs 14 residues. The V end lost 1 base, the J end lost 3 bases, and 7 bases lay between the germline ends. Per the germline V gene, CDR1 is SNHLY and CDR2 is FYNNEI. The CDR3, as DNA: TGTGCCAGCAGTGAAGACAGTATCAATCAGCCCCAGCATTTT. Translating gives CASSEDSINQPQHF. Filled out from reference TRBV2 and TRBJ1-5, the complete variable domain reads EPEVTQTPSHQVTQMGQEVILRCVPISNHLYFYWYRQILGQKVEFLVSFYNNEISEKSEIFDDQFSVERPDGSNFTLKIRSTKLEDSAMYFCASSEDSINQPQHFGDGTRLSIL.

About this clonotype: This may come from a read error, since a much larger clone is one base off. The chain employs TRBV6-2 or TRBV6-3 and TRBJ2-7; possibly TRBD2 for D (6 bases). V lost 7 bases and J lost 3, with 10 bases in between. CDR1 is MNHEY and CDR2 is SVGEGT in the germline V gene. The CDR3 contains 12 residues. The CDR3 region is CASKEGVYEQYF. The CDR3 DNA reads TGTGCCAGCAAGGAGGGTGTCTACGAGCAGTACTTC.

This clonotype came up once. V and J are TRBV6-2 or TRBV6-3 and TRBJ2-2; 11 bases agree with TRBD2. The V and J ends lost 2 bases and 7 bases, in that order; junction bases with no gene match: 12. The CDR3 is 18 residues long. The germline CDR1 and CDR2 sequences are MNHEY and SVGEGT. The CDR3 protein is CASSYVAGGPRDIGELFF. Written as DNA, the CDR3 is TGTGCCAGCAGTTACGTAGCGGGAGGGCCCCGGGACATCGGGGAGCTGTTTTTT.

This clonotype came up many times. The genes are TRBV5-4 and TRBJ2-7; D call uncertain. The V gene's germline CDR1 is SGHNT and CDR2 YYREEE (reference sequence). With 2 bases removed from V and 1 base from J, the gap between germline ends came to 10 bases. The CDR3 extends over 14 amino acids. CDR3 loop: CASSLDGRSYEQYF. The DNA for the CDR3 is TGTGCCAGCAGCTTAGATGGCCGTTCCTACGAGCAGTACTTC.

This clonotype was seen more than once but under ten times. This clone may be a read error of a much larger clone one base away. The gene calls are TRBV2 and TRBJ2-7; D is uncertain. Trimming pared 4 bases from V and 4 bases from J, leaving 20 bases between. Per germline, CDR1 SNHLY and CDR2 FYNNEI. The CDR3 sequence is 16 residues long. CDR3 in DNA: TGTGCCAGCAGTGGGGAAAAGGAGACAAGGAATTACGAGCAGTACTTC. Translating it yields CASSGEKETRNYEQYF.

The chain is built from TRBV11-2 and TRBJ2-3; 12 bases line up with TRBD2. There are 17 residues in the CDR3. Looked up from germline, CDR1 is SGHAT and CDR2 is FQNNGV. Losses at the gene ends were 5 bases for V and 2 bases for J; bases not matched to a gene: 8. The CDR3 is CASSLRRTSGNTDTQYF. The CDR3 nucleotides are TGTGCCAGCAGCCTTAGGCGGACTAGCGGGAACACAGATACGCAGTATTTT.

This clonotype was counted many times. The genes are TRBV6-6 and TRBJ1-5, with 7 nucleotides matching TRBD1. The CDR3 extends over 14 amino acids. Germline loops: CDR1 MNHNY, CDR2 SVGAGI (reference sequence). J lost 6 bases, V lost 4 bases, and 6 bases had no gene match. CDR3 DNA sequence: TGTGCCAGCAGTTGGGACAGACGAGGTCAGCCCCAGCATTTT. This encodes CASSWDRRGQPQHF.

This clonotype was seen many times. The J gene is TRBJ1-5, the V gene TRBV7-2, with 7 bases fitting TRBD1. Germline trimming cut 5 bases from V and 4 bases from J; bases unmatched to any gene: 8. The germline gives CDR1 SGHTA, CDR2 FQGNSA. The CDR3 runs 15 residues. The CDR3 loop is CASSPGTAGNQPQHF. DNA of the CDR3: TGTGCCAGCAGCCCAGGGACAGCGGGTAATCAGCCCCAGCATTTT.

This clonotype has a count of ten or more. The chain couples TRBV25-1 to TRBJ2-5, with D perhaps matching TRBD2 (5 bases). Germline V gives CDR1 MGHDK, CDR2 SYGVNS. CDR3 length equals 13 residues. With 6 bases removed from V and 5 bases from J, the gap between germline ends came to 13 bases. CDR3 residues: CASSLGSGETQYF. CDR3 DNA: TGTGCCAGCAGCCTGGGGTCGGGGGAGACCCAGTACTTC.

In this sample, this clonotype is medium-sized. The chain uses TRBV10-2 and TRBJ1-3; D gene unclear. The CDR3 loop spans 12 amino acids. Trimming took 7 bases from V and 8 from J, leaving 12 bases between them. Germline values: CDR1 WSHSY, CDR2 SAAADI. CDR3 residues: CASKGSGDTIYF. The CDR3 region has the DNA TGCGCCAGCAAAGGGTCGGGTGACACCATATATTTT.

For this clonotype: A much larger clonotype is one base distant, so this may be a read error. The V call is TRBV6-1, the J call TRBJ1-2; D remains ambiguous. Germline loops: CDR1 MNHNS, CDR2 SASEGT. V was pared by 7 bases and J by 6 bases, with 12 bases between. This CDR3 is 12 amino acids long. As DNA, the CDR3 is TGTGCCAGCAATTTCGGGAACCATGGCTACACCTTC. Its protein is CASNFGNHGYTF.

This clonotype was observed many times. The genes are TRBV29-1 and TRBJ2-2; no reliable D call. V lost 4 bases and J lost 2, with 5 bases in between. This CDR3 has 12 residues. Germline lookup yields CDR1 SQVTM and CDR2 ANQGSEA. The CDR3: CSVGGNTGELFF. CDR3 nucleotide sequence: TGCAGCGTTGGAGGAAACACCGGGGAGCTGTTTTTT.

Many counts were recorded for this clonotype. The rearrangement links TRBV10-3 to TRBJ2-7; 13 nucleotides align to TRBD2. Trimming took 8 bases from V and 1 from J; bases not matched to a gene: 8. Germline V gene data show CDR1 as ENHRY and CDR2 as SYGVKD. This CDR3 is built from 16 residues. CDR3 region: CAIRLAGGLMSYEQYF. CDR3 nucleotides: TGTGCCATCCGACTAGCGGGAGGCCTCATGTCCTACGAGCAGTACTTC.

The chain joins TRBV4-3 to TRBJ2-3; TRBD1 matches at 11 bases. V was pared by 0 bases and J by 6 bases, with 5 bases of the junction left unmatched. Per the germline V gene, CDR1 is LGHNA and CDR2 is YSLEER. The CDR3 covers 16 residues. CDR3 loop: CASSQERTGGEDTQYF. The CDR3 DNA reads TGCGCCAGCAGCCAAGAACGGACAGGGGGCGAGGATACGCAGTATTTT.

This clonotype was detected ten times or more. A junction end diverges from the germline sequence, so it may reflect a read error. This chain links TRBV25-1 with TRBJ1-2; the match to TRBD1 covers 8 bases. Looked up from germline, CDR1 is MGHDK and CDR2 is SYGVNS. The length of the CDR3 is 21 residues. CDR3 region: CASSEYLSPSTGTGANYDYTF. In nucleotides, the CDR3 is TGTGCCAGCAGTGAATATTTATCCCCCTCGACCGGGACAGGAGCTAACTATGACTACACCTTC.

This clonotype was found many times. The chain uses TRBV7-9 and TRBJ2-5; D call uncertain. The length of the CDR3 is 14 residues. Germline lookup yields CDR1 SEHNR and CDR2 FQNEAQ (reference sequence). V was cut by 5 bases and J by 0 bases, with 10 bases left in between. DNA for the CDR3: TGTGCCAGCAGCCCGCGTATCCACCAAGAGACCCAGTACTTC. Residues: CASSPRIHQETQYF.

On this clonotype: Since a much larger clone is just one base distant, this may be a read error. The chain joins TRBV30 to TRBJ1-6; the D gene is possibly TRBD1 (6 bases). Per germline, CDR1 GTSNPN and CDR2 SVGIG (reference sequence). This CDR3 is built from 13 residues. V lost 8 bases and J 3 bases, leaving 11 bases between the germline ends. The CDR3 region has the DNA TGTGCCGGTGGACAGTTCTATAATTCACCCCTCCACTTT. It encodes CAGGQFYNSPLHF.

In this sample, this clonotype turned up many times. The V gene is TRBV20-1, the J gene TRBJ2-2, with TRBD2 matching over 15 bases. V dropped 5 bases and J dropped 7; count of bases not matched to a gene: 14. Looked up from germline, CDR1 is DFQATT and CDR2 is SNEGSKA (reference sequence). The length of the CDR3 is 18 residues. The CDR3 protein is CSALRPGLAGGRGGELFF. The CDR3 DNA is TGCAGTGCTTTAAGACCGGGACTAGCGGGGGGCCGAGGCGGGGAGCTGTTTTTT.

This clonotype was counted ten times or more. V is TRBV7-2 and J is TRBJ2-5; 7 bases fit TRBD2. CDR1 is SGHTA and CDR2 is FQGNSA in the germline V gene. CDR3 size: 15 residues. Trimming removed 1 base from V and 2 bases from J; junction bases left unmatched: 4. CDR3 coding DNA: TGTGCCAGCAGCTTAGGAGCCGGGAGGCAAGAGACCCAGTACTTC. Protein product: CASSLGAGRQETQYF.

This clonotype has at least ten counts. CDR3 DNA sequence: TGCAGTGCTAGTACCCAGGACTCCTACGAGCAGTACTTC. Its translation is CSASTQDSYEQYF. V is TRBV20-1 and J is TRBJ2-7; D is ambiguous. Germline-derived CDR1 and CDR2 are DFQATT and SNEGSKA (reference sequence). The CDR3 runs to 13 residues. With 3 bases removed from V and 0 bases from J, the gap between germline ends came to 9 bases.